Below, 27 T cell receptor beta chains from the same sample are listed, as sequenced in a study of control samples from healthy donors and cancer patients. The repertoire was sequenced with immunoSEQ multiplex PCR; TCRdb's copy has only in-frame clones and lacks some. The sample gives roughly 200,000 clones, 90% to 95% of which show up once; about 1.6% is in the top ten. Material: blood. Every receptor here comes from a man between 18 and 35 years old in good health.

J is TRBJ1-1 and V is TRBV12-3 or TRBV12-4, with D possibly matching TRBD1 (5 bases). This CDR3 contains 13 residues. Trimming pared 6 bases from V and 3 bases from J, leaving 11 bases between. The CDR3 is CASRRSGDTEAFF. The CDR3 region has the DNA TGTGCCAGCAGGCGATCGGGGGACACTGAAGCTTTCTTT.

As to this clone: At one boundary the junction diverges from the germline segment, which might be a read error. The chain has TRBV7-8 and TRBJ1-2; D not resolved. Germline V lookup: CDR1 SGHVS, CDR2 FQNEAQ. The CDR3 totals 14 residues. The CDR3 reads CATYGPGLGDGYTF. As DNA, the CDR3 is TGTGCCACCTACGGGCCGGGCCTTGGAGATGGGTACACCTTC.

The CDR3 DNA is TGTGCCAGCAGCCTCGGCGTTGCGACCGGGGAGCTGTTTTTT. It yields the protein CASSLGVATGELFF. The rearrangement links TRBV9 to TRBJ2-2; no reliable D call. V was shortened by 4 bases and J by 5 bases, with 12 bases between the two germline ends. The CDR3 totals 14 residues. The germline V gene has CDR1 SGDLS and CDR2 YYNGEE.

The chain is built from TRBV24-1 and TRBJ1-5, with D perhaps matching TRBD1 (6 bases). The germline V gene encodes CDR1 KGHDR and CDR2 SFDVKD. The V and J ends lost 6 bases and 6 bases respectively, with 14 bases between them. This CDR3 comprises 14 residues. Written as DNA, the CDR3 is TGTGCCACCAGTCCTAATGGGGGGGCTCAGCCCCAGCATTTT. It encodes CATSPNGGAQPQHF.

V is TRBV13 and J is TRBJ2-2; D assignment may be TRBD1 or TRBD2 (5 bases each). The germline CDR1 and CDR2 sequences are PRHDT and FYEKMQ (reference sequence). V was cut by 5 bases and J by 1 base, with 11 bases left in between. This CDR3 contains 15 residues. In DNA, the CDR3 is TGTGCCAGCAGCCCCGGGACCGTGAACACCGGGGAGCTGTTTTTT. Residues: CASSPGTVNTGELFF.

The chain joins TRBV7-9 to TRBJ2-1, with 10 nucleotides matching TRBD1. The CDR3 extends over 16 amino acids. In germline, CDR1 is SEHNR, CDR2 FQNEAQ (reference sequence). Trimming at V came to 5 bases and at J to 2 bases, leaving 6 bases not matched to a gene. CDR3 nucleotide sequence: TGTGCCAGCAGCCGCCCCGGGACAGGGGCCTACAATGAGCAGTTCTTC. As protein: CASSRPGTGAYNEQFF.

The chain couples TRBV5-4 to TRBJ1-5, with unresolved D. Germline assignment: CDR1 SGHNT and CDR2 YYREEE (reference sequence). Trimming cost V 2 bases and J 0 bases, with 6 bases left between them. The CDR3 covers 14 residues. The CDR3 DNA sequence: TGTGCCAGCAGCTTAGGACCTAGCAATCAGCCCCAGCATTTT. It encodes CASSLGPSNQPQHF.

This chain joins TRBV11-2 and TRBJ2-1, with no clear D. V dropped 2 bases and J dropped 0 bases, with 14 bases sitting between them. The CDR3 is 17 residues long. CDR1 SGHAT and CDR2 FQNNGV come from the germline V gene. The CDR3 nucleotides read TGTGCCAGCAGCTTAAGTCCGCGAACGAGCTCCTACAATGAGCAGTTCTTC. Translating gives CASSLSPRTSSYNEQFF. Full variable domain (remainder filled in from reference TRBV11-2 and TRBJ2-1): EAGVAQSPRYKIIEKRQSVAFWCNPISGHATLYWYQQILGQGPKLLIQFQNNGVVDDSQLPKDRFSAERLKGVDSTLKIQPAKLEDSAVYLCASSLSPRTSSYNEQFFGPGTRLTVL.

CDR3 DNA sequence: TGTGCCAGCAGCTTGCCTGAAGGACAGCCCTCTGGAAACACCATATATTTT. Translation gives CASSLPEGQPSGNTIYF. The rearrangement uses TRBV5-8 and TRBJ1-3, with a weak D call TRBD1 (6 bases). The CDR3 is 17 amino acids. The germline gives CDR1 SGHTS, CDR2 YDEGEE. Trimming removed 1 base from V and 0 bases from J, with 14 bases in between. The full variable domain, its missing parts supplied by reference TRBV5-8 and TRBJ1-3, is EAGVTQSPTHLIKTRGQQATLRCSPISGHTSVYWYQQALGLGLQFLLWYDEGEERNRGNFPPRFSGRQFPNYSSELNVNALELEDSALYLCASSLPEGQPSGNTIYFGEGSWLTVV.

The chain employs TRBV7-7 and TRBJ2-7, with D perhaps matching TRBD1 or TRBD2 (5 bases each). The germline V gene has CDR1 SSHAT and CDR2 FNYEAQ (reference sequence). The CDR3 contains 13 residues. V was cut by 0 bases and J by 4 bases, with 7 bases left in between. The CDR3 sequence: CASSLARGYEQYF. CDR3 nucleotides: TGTGCCAGCAGCTTAGCGAGGGGTTACGAGCAGTACTTC.

This chain connects TRBV15 to TRBJ2-7; the D gene could be TRBD1 or TRBD2 (5 bases each). Germline values: CDR1 LNHNV, CDR2 YYDKDF (reference sequence). V lost 1 base and J 0 bases, leaving 7 bases between the germline ends. This CDR3 region has 14 residues. The CDR3 spells CATSRGGSSYEQYF. In DNA, the CDR3 is TGTGCCACCAGCAGAGGGGGGAGCTCCTACGAGCAGTACTTC.

The sample holds one count of this clone. The rearrangement uses TRBV18 and TRBJ2-7; D not resolved. Per germline, CDR1 KGHSH and CDR2 LQKENI. V lost 6 bases and J 3 bases, leaving 12 bases between the germline ends. The CDR3 is made up of 13 amino acids. The CDR3 coding sequence is TGTGCCAGCTCTCAGGTGGACGGCTACGAGCAGTACTTC. As protein: CASSQVDGYEQYF.

The V gene is TRBV7-3, the J gene TRBJ2-2; maybe TRBD1 (6 bases). The germline V gene has CDR1 SGHTA and CDR2 FQGTGA. The CDR3 totals 19 residues. Deletions cut 6 bases from V and 6 bases from J, with 29 bases between. In DNA form, the CDR3 reads TGTGCCAGCAGTCGACCGCCCGGTGCAGGGGAAAATAGCGCCGGGGAGCTGTTTTTT. Translation gives CASSRPPGAGENSAGELFF. Supplemented by reference TRBV7-3 and TRBJ2-2, the full variable domain reads GAGVSQTPSNKVTEKGKYVELRCDPISGHTALYWYRQSLGQGPEFLIYFQGTGAADDSGLPNDRFFAVRPEGSVSTLKIQRTERGDSAVYLCASSRPPGAGENSAGELFFGEGSRLTVL.

V and J are TRBV19 and TRBJ2-7, with TRBD1 matching over 7 bases. The V gene's germline CDR1 is LNHDA and CDR2 SQIVND (reference sequence). V lost 4 bases to trimming and J lost 2 bases; unmatched junction nucleotides: 8. The CDR3 has 15 residues. The CDR3 DNA reads TGTGCCAGTAGTACTACAGGGGCAAAACCCTACGAGCAGTACTTC. Its translation is CASSTTGAKPYEQYF.

This clone has a handful of counts. The V and J genes are TRBV5-1 and TRBJ1-1; no clear D. The germline V gene has CDR1 SGHRS and CDR2 YFSETQ. This CDR3 region has 13 residues. The V end lost 4 bases, the J end lost 2 bases, and 9 bases lay between the germline ends. CDR3 coding DNA: TGCGCCAGCAGCCCACAGACAAACACTGAAGCTTTCTTT. It specifies CASSPQTNTEAFF. Using reference TRBV5-1 and TRBJ1-1 for the parts outside the CDR3, the full variable domain is KAGVTQTPRYLIKTRGQQVTLSCSPISGHRSVSWYQQTPGQGLQFLFEYFSETQRNKGNFPGRFSGRQFSNSRSEMNVSTLELGDSALYLCASSPQTNTEAFFGQGTRLTVV.

The V and J genes are TRBV3-1 (or the pseudogene TRBV3-2) and TRBJ2-2; 9 bases are a match to TRBD2. The CDR3 loop spans 18 amino acids. Per germline, CDR1 LGHDT and CDR2 YNNKEL (reference sequence). V gave up 4 bases and J gave up 1 base; unmatched junction bases: 10. The CDR3 bases are TGTGCCAGCAGCCGTTATAGCGGGGGTCACAAGAACACCGGGGAGCTGTTTTTT. Amino acid sequence: CASSRYSGGHKNTGELFF.

The chain carries TRBV30 and TRBJ2-1, with 10 bases aligning to TRBD2. The germline CDR1 and CDR2 sequences are GTSNPN and SVGIG (reference sequence). Germline trimming cut 7 bases from V and 4 bases from J; bases unmatched to any gene: 10. The CDR3 consists of 15 residues. The CDR3 sequence: CASLLVSGGYNEQFF. The CDR3 nucleotides are TGTGCCTCCCTCCTCGTTAGCGGGGGGTACAATGAGCAGTTCTTC.

CDR3 in amino acids: CASSLYLEQYF. In DNA form, the CDR3 reads TGTGCCAGCAGTCTCTATCTGGAGCAGTACTTC. The J gene is TRBJ2-7, the V gene TRBV12-3 or TRBV12-4; D not certain. This CDR3 comprises 11 residues. V gave up 5 bases and J gave up 7 bases, with 9 bases separating them.

This chain joins TRBV24-1 and TRBJ2-5; perhaps TRBD2 as D (7 bases). This CDR3 is built from 14 residues. Trimming took 7 bases from V and 3 from J, leaving 14 bases between them. In germline, CDR1 is KGHDR, CDR2 SFDVKD. In DNA form, the CDR3 reads TGTGCCACCAGGGGGGGAGGGGGAGAAGAGACCCAGTACTTC. This sequence encodes CATRGGGGEETQYF.

This chain links TRBV28 with TRBJ2-1; 10 bases align to TRBD1. Trimming at V came to 5 bases and at J to 10 bases, leaving 11 bases not matched to a gene. Germline CDR1 is MDHEN and CDR2 is SYDVKM. The CDR3 has 15 residues. CDR3 coding DNA: TGTGCCAGCAGTGTATCGGGACAGGGGACGGAGGAGCAGTTCTTC. It specifies CASSVSGQGTEEQFF.

This clone has just one count. This chain links TRBV6-5 with TRBJ1-6; no clear D gene. Per the germline V gene, CDR1 is MNHEY and CDR2 is SVGAGI. V lost 8 bases to trimming and J lost 12 bases, with 11 bases between them. The CDR3 has 11 residues. The CDR3 here is CASDGQEPLHF. In DNA form, the CDR3 reads TGTGCCAGCGACGGCCAGGAACCCCTCCACTTT.

V usage is TRBV24-1 and J usage is TRBJ2-3; D remains ambiguous. Trimming cost V 7 bases and J 3 bases, with 10 bases left between them. CDR1 and CDR2 from the germline V gene are KGHDR and SFDVKD. The CDR3 runs to 13 residues. The CDR3 region is CATRRMATDTQYF. The CDR3 nucleotides read TGTGCCACCAGACGTATGGCTACAGATACGCAGTATTTT.

The J gene is TRBJ1-6, the V gene TRBV19; no clear D. Trimming took 5 bases from V and 7 from J, leaving 6 bases between them. Looked up from germline, CDR1 is LNHDA and CDR2 is SQIVND (reference sequence). The CDR3 is 12 residues long. The CDR3 nucleotides read TGTGCCAGTAGTTTTCCCAATTCACCCCTCCACTTT. Translation: CASSFPNSPLHF.

V and J are TRBV6-5 and TRBJ1-2; 12 nucleotides align to TRBD1. Germline CDR1 is MNHEY and CDR2 is SVGAGI. J lost 4 bases, V lost 4 bases, and 4 bases had no gene match. The CDR3 runs 15 residues. CDR3 amino acids: CASSLTGQGAYGYTF. CDR3 nucleotide sequence: TGTGCCAGCAGTTTAACGGGACAGGGGGCCTATGGCTACACCTTC.

This chain links TRBV5-5 with TRBJ1-5; no definite D call. CDR1 and CDR2 (germline): SGHKS, YYEKEE (reference sequence). The CDR3 has 16 amino acids. Trimming left V 0 bases short and J 0 bases short, with 10 bases between. CDR3 DNA: TGTGCCAGCAGCTTGGTAGCTGTTGTTAGCAATCAGCCCCAGCATTTT. It translates to CASSLVAVVSNQPQHF.

This chain joins TRBV27 and TRBJ2-7; D unclear. Trimming took 3 bases from V and 0 from J, leaving 9 bases between them. Germline V gene sequence: CDR1 MNHEY, CDR2 SMNVEV (reference sequence). The length of the CDR3 is 14 residues. The CDR3 DNA reads as TGTGCCAGCAGTTTGTCTAAGACCTCCTACGAGCAGTACTTC. Amino acids: CASSLSKTSYEQYF.

This chain connects TRBV3-1 (or the pseudogene TRBV3-2) to TRBJ1-3; D call uncertain. The CDR3 has 20 residues. Between the trimmed V and J ends, which lost 0 bases and 0 bases, there was a span of 21 bases. The germline V gene has CDR1 LGHDT and CDR2 YNNKEL (reference sequence). The CDR3: CASSQDKAKRVWDSGNTIYF. The CDR3 nucleotides are TGTGCCAGCAGCCAAGATAAGGCTAAACGGGTTTGGGACTCTGGAAACACCATATATTTT.